Described below is a single T cell receptor beta chain sequence and its context. Its recognized antigen is unknown. Base qualities are not provided; no much larger clone lies one nucleotide away. V gives up 0 bases and J gives up 2 bases, and the segment between their germline ends measures 4 bases. The CDR3 covers 13 residues, taking in both the cysteine and the phenylalanine. Only the CDR3 DNA stays, 39 bases, in frame from base 1. CDR1 and CDR2 (LNHNV, YYDKDF) derive from the germline V gene (reference sequence). Donors were 30 to 45 systemically healthy Caucasian individuals from Russia aged roughly 6 to 100 years. Approximately 9.3 milliliters of peripheral blood were collected from each donor into EDTA-treated Vacutainer tubes. Ficoll-Paque density-gradient centrifugation was used to isolate PBMCs, with at least 7 million per sample. Trizol reagent was used to extract total RNA from the PBMCs, yielding at least 5.5 micrograms per sample. The percentages of naive CD45RAhigh/CD27high T cells were determined by flow cytometry on a PBMC aliquot from every donor.

The library was built by means of 5' RACE. Sequencing took place on an Illumina HiSeq 2500. The second PCR ran for about 6 to 11 cycles and used a J-beta primer mix along with a sample-barcoded 5' primer. A template-switch 5' adaptor carrying 12 random nucleotides introduced a unique molecular identifier onto each TCR beta cDNA molecule. At least 3 million CDR3-containing paired-end reads were obtained from each sample. All of the RNA was converted into first-strand cDNA using the Mint cDNA synthesis kit, with a TRBC-specific oligonucleotide serving as the primer. Following uracil-DNA glycosylase treatment, all cDNA underwent a first 18-cycle PCR with the universal primers M1SS and BC2_uni_R. In the paper's pipeline: Normalization of each sample was performed by random selection of 1 million high-quality reads, each carrying a distinct molecular identifier. Reads with shared molecular identifiers were discarded instead of being binned into consensus sequences. MiTCR, set to a Q25 quality threshold and the strictest error-elimination algorithm, was used for CDR3 identification, clonotype clustering and error correction. A nonparametric unseen species model with Euler transformation was used to estimate lower-bound total TCR beta diversity. TCRdb reprocessed the public reads (quality trimming at Q25 with fastp, clone calling with MiXCR) and kept in-frame beta chains. Identical CDR3 proteins give one entry, which carries the most common genes and DNA. The V and J calls were determined by TCRdb, not by the authors. A total of 1.4 million to 1.5 million distinct CDR3 sequences appear in this sample, around 42% of them only once. The ten biggest clones cover 7.9% of the sample.

These data originate in a study of blood T cells in healthy people across ages (dated by TCRdb to about 2015). With respect to the entire study: In model experiments, roughly one uniquely barcoded TCR beta cDNA molecule per two T cells was captured by template switching. To avoid experimental bias, donors of different ages were randomly spread across the sequencing lanes. The study measured age-related changes in TCR beta repertoire diversity using deep sequencing normalized with unique cDNA molecular identifiers. The donors were divided into four age groups: young (average about 16 years), middle-aged (approximately 39), aged (approximately 62) and long-lived (nearly 85). Using the same blood draw, the study looked at two additional independent replicas of 1 million unique cDNA reads for two donors, one aged 18 to 30 and the other aged 80 or older. The investigation overall reported the following: Compared with the aged group, more naive CD4+ T cells, fewer expanded clones and increased TCR diversity were shown by the long-lived group, suggesting age selection. Because profiling used bulk unsorted PBMCs, naive and antigen-experienced compartments could not be compared conclusively. Because the CMV infection status of the donors was unknown, age-related changes in expanded clonotypes may potentially have been confounded. As age increased, observed TCR beta diversity per million T cells dropped in a roughly linear way, and a significant reduction was already evident by age roughly 40. Estimates of total diversity based on one million sequenced T cells were considered lower bounds and underestimates. There was a strong correlation between observed TCR beta diversity and the percentage of naive T cells measured by flow cytometry.

This clonotype was obtained from a woman aged 18 to 35 in good health. The chain was built from TRBV15 and TRBJ1-1; a confident D gene designation cannot be given. Input material: blood. The CDR3 region: CATSRESNTEAFF. In nucleotide form, the sequence is TGTGCCACCAGCAGAGAGTCAAACACTGAAGCTTTCTTT. The CDR3, completed at both ends by the reference TRBV15 and TRBJ1-1 genes, gives the full variable domain DAMVIQNPRYQVTQFGKPVTLSCSQTLNHNVMYWYQQKSSQAPKLLFHYYDKDFNNEADTPDNFQSRRPNTSFCFLDIRSPGLGDTAMYLCATSRESNTEAFFGQGTRLTVV.